Detailed here is one T cell receptor beta chain. Its antigen is unknown. Germline lookup yields CDR1 KGHSH and CDR2 LQKENI. V lost 3 bases, J lost 5 bases, and 5 bases lay in between. This CDR3 has 12 residues. The entry originates in a study of cytomegalovirus exposure and HLA in healthy donors. Findings and caveats of the study: One cluster of highly shared sequence variants probably arose as a sequencing artifact. Presence/absence analyses assumed roughly uniform sequencing depth across donors.

It was with 60 Vbeta and 13 Jbeta primers that the PCR ran. Clones were read by immunoSEQ multiplex PCR, and TCRdb kept only the in-frame ones, dropping some. The sample includes over 100,000 clones, 84% of them seen just once. V and J are TRBV18 and TRBJ2-1; D gene ambiguous. This clonotype was sampled from a woman aged 18-29 years in good health and CMV-seropositive. The sample comprised PBMCs. CDR3 in amino acids: CASSPGNNEQFF. The CDR3 DNA is TGTGCCAGCTCACCGGGCAACAATGAGCAGTTCTTC.